Detailed here is one T cell receptor beta chain. This entry comes from a study of technical replicates of blood from a few donors. CDR3 length equals 16 residues. V was trimmed by 1 base and J by 1 base, leaving 10 bases between them. CDR1 and CDR2 (germline): LGHNA, YSLEER. Libraries were prepared by immunoSEQ multiplex PCR; TCRdb keeps only in-frame clonotypes and omits some of them. The sample lists tens of thousands of clones, approximately 93% occurring once. The chain carries TRBV4-3 and TRBJ2-2; D is undetermined. The receptor's source is a human donor in good health. Source material: T cells isolated from PBMCs. DNA of the CDR3: TGCGCCAGCAGCCAAGCAGTCGGGTGGAACACCGGGGAGCTGTTTTTT. Protein sequence: CASSQAVGWNTGELFF.